The text below deals with one T cell receptor (beta chain). Its antigen is as yet unknown. TCRdb fed the 5' RACE reads into MiXCR, producing one record per CDR3 protein. The sample contains approximately 100,000 distinct CDR3 sequences, over 15% of which appear only once. This record belongs to a study of T-cell memory formation after mild COVID-19. Study conclusions and caveats: Contracting clones localized mainly to CM and EM when CD4+ and mainly to EMRA when CD8+.

The CDR3 contains 15 residues. Trimming stripped 5 bases from V and 4 bases from J, with 14 bases between. Germline values: CDR1 MNHEY, CDR2 SVGEGT. The rearrangement uses TRBV6-2 or TRBV6-3 and TRBJ2-2, with D tentatively TRBD2 (6 bases). The clonotype was recovered from an adult woman who had mild COVID-19 (a few samples of this study predate the infection). Cell type and time point are not known. The sequencing input was PBMCs or a T cell subset sorted from them (not recorded which). The CDR3 protein is CASSHPSAGTGELFF. The CDR3 nucleotides read TGTGCCAGCAGTCACCCTAGCGCAGGCACCGGGGAGCTGTTTTTT.